This T cell receptor beta chain was recorded in a study of vaccination effects on CD4 cells after COVID-19. Study details: Median timing of post-vaccine samples was 72 days after the second dose.

Before any sequencing was done, the ViraFEST assay used viral peptide pools to expand antigen-specific CD4+ T cells. Once cultured for more than nine days, the cells underwent separation to obtain CD4+ T cells. Of the BNT162b2 and mRNA-1273 vaccines, participants received two doses of one or the other. The researchers cultured 1.9 million or so PBMC per well with roughly 11 IU/ml IL-2 and roughly 9.4 ug/ml peptides. V lost 2 bases, J lost 5 bases, and 7 bases stayed unmatched. Germline-derived CDR1 and CDR2 are SGHRS and YFSETQ. This CDR3 contains 15 residues. Here immunoSEQ multiplex PCR was the method, and the copy in TCRdb shows in-frame clones only, minus some. The data show about 12,000 clones, roughly 70% seen once. With regard to this clone: What it binds is not known.

This clonotype was obtained from a human donor who received a COVID-19 vaccine. The sample here was CD4+ T cells from PBMCs cultured with SARS-CoV-2 spike peptides, taken after COVID-19 vaccination. The V gene is TRBV5-1, the J gene TRBJ1-1, with 9 positions matching TRBD1. CDR3 DNA sequence: TGCGCCAGCAGCTTAGGCGGGACAGGGATTACTGAAGCTTTCTTT. Protein sequence: CASSLGGTGITEAFF.